This TCR beta chain was observed in a study of control samples from healthy donors and cancer patients. Sequencing was performed with immunoSEQ multiplex PCR; in TCRdb, only in-frame clones are kept and a portion is missing. The sample consists of 150,000 to 200,000 clones, 92% of them appearing once. A few counts support this clone. This CDR3 is 14 amino acids long. From germline, CDR1 is MDHEN and CDR2 SYDVKM. J was trimmed by 3 bases and V by 8 bases; bases with no gene match: 5. The chain joins TRBV28 to TRBJ1-1; TRBD1 agrees at 11 bases. Sequencing was performed on blood. This clonotype originated in a woman between 25 and 40 years old in good health. The CDR3 DNA is TGTGCCAGCGTGGGGACAGGGGGTGACACTGAAGCTTTCTTT. It specifies CASVGTGGDTEAFF.